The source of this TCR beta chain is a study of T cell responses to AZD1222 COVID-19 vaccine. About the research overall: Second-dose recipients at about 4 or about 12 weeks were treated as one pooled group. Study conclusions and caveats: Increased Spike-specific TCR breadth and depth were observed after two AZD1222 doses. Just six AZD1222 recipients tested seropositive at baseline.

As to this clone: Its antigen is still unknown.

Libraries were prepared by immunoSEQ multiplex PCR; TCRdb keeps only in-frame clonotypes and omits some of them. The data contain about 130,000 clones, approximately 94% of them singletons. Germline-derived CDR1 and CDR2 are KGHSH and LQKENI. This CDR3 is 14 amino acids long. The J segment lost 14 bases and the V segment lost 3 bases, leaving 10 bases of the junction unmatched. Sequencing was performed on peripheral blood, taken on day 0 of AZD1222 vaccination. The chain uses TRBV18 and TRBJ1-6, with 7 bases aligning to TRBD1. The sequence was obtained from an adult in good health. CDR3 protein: CASSPEGGERALHF. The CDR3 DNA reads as TGTGCCAGCTCACCCGAAGGGGGCGAGAGGGCCCTCCACTTT. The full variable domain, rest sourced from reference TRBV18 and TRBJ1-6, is NAGVMQNPRHLVRRRGQEARLRCSPMKGHSHVYWYRQLPEEGLKFMVYLQKENIIDESGMPKERFSAEFPKEGPSILRIQQVVRGDSAAYFCASSPEGGERALHFGNGTRLTVT.